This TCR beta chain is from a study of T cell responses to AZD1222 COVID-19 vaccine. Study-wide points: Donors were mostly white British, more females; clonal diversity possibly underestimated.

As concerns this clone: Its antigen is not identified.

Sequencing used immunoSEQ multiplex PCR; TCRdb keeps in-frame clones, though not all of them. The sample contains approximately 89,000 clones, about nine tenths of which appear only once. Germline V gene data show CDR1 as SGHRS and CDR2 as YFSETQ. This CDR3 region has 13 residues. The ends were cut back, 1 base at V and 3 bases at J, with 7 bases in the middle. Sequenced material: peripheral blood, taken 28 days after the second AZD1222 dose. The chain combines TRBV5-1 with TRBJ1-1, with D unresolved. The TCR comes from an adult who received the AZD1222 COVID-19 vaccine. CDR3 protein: CASSLITDTEAFF. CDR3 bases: TGCGCCAGCAGCTTGATAACAGACACTGAAGCTTTCTTT.